The clone carrying this T cell receptor beta chain was observed a handful of times. Its antigen is undetermined. PCR used 60 Vbeta primers and 13 Jbeta primers. Method: immunoSEQ multiplex PCR; TCRdb's copy keeps in-frame clones and lacks some. This sample has around 120,000 clones; approximately 81% occur once, and the top ten carry about 2%. These data are taken from a study of cytomegalovirus exposure and HLA in healthy donors. The wider study: Early released data comprised 75 million to 100 million unique TCRs from HLA-typed donors. Study-wide points: Per published reports, the classifier diagnosed cytomegalovirus status with high specificity and sensitivity.

The origin of this receptor is a man younger than 35 in good health and CMV-seronegative. Source material: PBMCs.

The CDR3 spells CASKRDRAYEQYF. CDR3 coding DNA: TGTGCCAGCAAGAGGGACAGGGCGTACGAGCAGTACTTC. The chain employs TRBV2 and TRBJ2-7; 9 bases match TRBD1. The germline V gene has CDR1 SNHLY and CDR2 FYNNEI. The V gene end was trimmed by 7 bases and the J gene end by 4 bases; junction bases not matched to a gene: 5. CDR3 length: 13 residues. Variable domain in full (rest from reference TRBV2 and TRBJ2-7): EPEVTQTPSHQVTQMGQEVILRCVPISNHLYFYWYRQILGQKVEFLVSFYNNEISEKSEIFDDQFSVERPDGSNFTLKIRSTKLEDSAMYFCASKRDRAYEQYFGPGTRLTVT.